This TCR beta chain was obtained from a study of blood T cell repertoires in COVID-19. Study-level information: Samples came from the United States, Italy and Spain, spanning acute and convalescent COVID-19. PBMCs, B-cell-depleted T cells, or T cells provided the cDNA or gDNA that made up the material.

CDR1 is SGHNT, CDR2 YENEEA, per germline. Trimming took off 2 bases at V and 0 bases at J, with 6 bases between the two ends. This CDR3 has 14 amino acids. Original data processing: Estimates of nucleated cell counts were drawn from the amplification of reference gene primers. Using immunoSEQ multiplex PCR, the repertoire was profiled, and TCRdb retains in-frame clones only, with some absent. V and J calls and clone size are those listed in that table; D and trimming were worked out from the DNA. The repertoire has 200,000 to 250,000 clones, about 80% of them found once; the top ten carry about 9.6%.

The chain links TRBV11-3 to TRBJ2-3, with D hard to call. Sequenced sample: peripheral blood. This clonotype was obtained from an elderly man with acute or convalescent COVID-19. In DNA form, the CDR3 reads TGTGCCAGCAGCTTAACAGCTAGCACAGATACGCAGTATTTT. This sequence encodes CASSLTASTDTQYF.